This TCR beta chain was recovered during a study of radiotherapy plus CTLA-4 blockade in lung cancer. The assay was immunoSEQ multiplex PCR, and TCRdb's table has in-frame clones only and misses some. The table lists over 80,000 clones, roughly 80% of them singletons. Trimming took 1 base from V and 13 from J; bases not matched to a gene: 6. Germline V CDR1 and CDR2: GTSNPN, SVGIG (reference sequence). The CDR3 totals 11 residues. A few counts support this clone. This specimen was peripheral blood, taken from a patient treated with radiotherapy plus ipilimumab. The rearrangement links TRBV30 to TRBJ2-7; 8 nucleotides agree with TRBD1. This receptor was obtained from a human donor with non-small cell lung cancer who had stable disease on radiotherapy plus ipilimumab. The CDR3 sequence is CAWSARTGFYF. In DNA form, the CDR3 reads TGTGCCTGGAGTGCCCGGACAGGGTTTTACTTC.